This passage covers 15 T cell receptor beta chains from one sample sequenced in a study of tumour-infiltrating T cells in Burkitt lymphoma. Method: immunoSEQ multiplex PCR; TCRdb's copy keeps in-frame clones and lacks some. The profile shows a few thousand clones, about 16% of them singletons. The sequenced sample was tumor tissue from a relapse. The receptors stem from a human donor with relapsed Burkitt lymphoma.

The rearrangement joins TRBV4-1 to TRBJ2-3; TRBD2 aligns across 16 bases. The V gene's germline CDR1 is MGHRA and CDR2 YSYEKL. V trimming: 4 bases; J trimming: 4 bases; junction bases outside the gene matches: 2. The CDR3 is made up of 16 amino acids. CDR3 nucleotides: TGCGCCAGCAGCCCCGGGACTAGCGGGAGGGCAGATACGCAGTATTTT. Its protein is CASSPGTSGRADTQYF.

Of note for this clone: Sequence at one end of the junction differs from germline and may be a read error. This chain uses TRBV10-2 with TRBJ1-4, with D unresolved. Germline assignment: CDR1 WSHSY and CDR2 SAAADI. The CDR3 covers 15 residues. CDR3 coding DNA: TGCGCCAGCAGCGAGTCCGGGCCTTGGGGTGAAAAACTGTTTTTT. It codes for CASSESGPWGEKLFF.

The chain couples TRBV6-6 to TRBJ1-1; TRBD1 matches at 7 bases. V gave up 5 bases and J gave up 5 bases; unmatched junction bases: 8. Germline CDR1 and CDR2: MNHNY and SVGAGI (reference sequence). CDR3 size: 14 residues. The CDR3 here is CASSGRGLGTEAFF. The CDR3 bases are TGTGCCAGCAGTGGTAGGGGGCTGGGGACTGAAGCTTTCTTT.

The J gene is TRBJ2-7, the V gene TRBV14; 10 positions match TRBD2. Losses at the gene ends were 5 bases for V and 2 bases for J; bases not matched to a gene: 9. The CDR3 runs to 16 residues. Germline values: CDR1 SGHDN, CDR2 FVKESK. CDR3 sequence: CASSELAGGTPYEQYF. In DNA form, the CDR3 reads TGTGCCAGCAGCGAATTAGCGGGAGGCACGCCCTACGAGCAGTACTTC. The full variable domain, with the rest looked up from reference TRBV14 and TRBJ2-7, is EAGVTQFPSHSVIEKGQTVTLRCDPISGHDNLYWYRRVMGKEIKFLLHFVKESKQDESGMPNNRFLAERTGGTYSTLKVQPAELEDSGVYFCASSELAGGTPYEQYFGPGTRLTVT.

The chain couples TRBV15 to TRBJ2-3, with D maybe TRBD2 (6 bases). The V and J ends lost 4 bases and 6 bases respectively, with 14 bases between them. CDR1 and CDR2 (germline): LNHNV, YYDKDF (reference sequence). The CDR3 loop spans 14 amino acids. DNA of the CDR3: TGTGCCACCAGCACCAGAGCGGGCGAGGATACGCAGTATTTT. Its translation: CATSTRAGEDTQYF.

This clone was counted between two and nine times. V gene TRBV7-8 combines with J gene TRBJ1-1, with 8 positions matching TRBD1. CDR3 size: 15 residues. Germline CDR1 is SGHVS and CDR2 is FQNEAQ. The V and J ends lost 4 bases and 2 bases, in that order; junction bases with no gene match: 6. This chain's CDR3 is CASSSTDRGNTEAFF. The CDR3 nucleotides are TGTGCCAGCAGCTCTACCGACAGGGGAAACACTGAAGCTTTCTTT.

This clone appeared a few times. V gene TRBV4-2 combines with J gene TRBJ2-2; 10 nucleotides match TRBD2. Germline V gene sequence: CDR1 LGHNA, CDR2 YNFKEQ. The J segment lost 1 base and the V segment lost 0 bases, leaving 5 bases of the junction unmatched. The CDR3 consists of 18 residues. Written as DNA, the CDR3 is TGTGCCAGCAGCCAAGAGAGTCTAGCGGGGGTGAACACCGGGGAGCTGTTTTTT. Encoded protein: CASSQESLAGVNTGELFF.

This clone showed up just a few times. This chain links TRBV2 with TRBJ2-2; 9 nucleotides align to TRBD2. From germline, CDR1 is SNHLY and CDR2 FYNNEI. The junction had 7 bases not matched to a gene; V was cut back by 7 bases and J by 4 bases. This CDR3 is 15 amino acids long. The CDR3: CASNLAGDVTGELFF. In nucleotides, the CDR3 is TGTGCCAGCAATTTAGCGGGGGATGTCACCGGGGAGCTGTTTTTT.

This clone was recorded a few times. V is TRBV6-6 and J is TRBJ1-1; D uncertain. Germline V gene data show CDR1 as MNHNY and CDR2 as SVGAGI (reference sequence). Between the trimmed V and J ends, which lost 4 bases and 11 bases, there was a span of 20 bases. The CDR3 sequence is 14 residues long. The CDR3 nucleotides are TGTGCCAGCAGTTTCCCCGGTGGGTACCCTCCGGCTTTCTTT. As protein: CASSFPGGYPPAFF.

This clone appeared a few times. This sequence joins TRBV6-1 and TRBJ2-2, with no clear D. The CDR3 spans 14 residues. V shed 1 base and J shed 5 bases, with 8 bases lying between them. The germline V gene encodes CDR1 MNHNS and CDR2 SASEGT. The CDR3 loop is CASSEERKTGELFF. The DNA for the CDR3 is TGTGCCAGCAGTGAAGAAAGGAAGACCGGGGAGCTGTTTTTT.

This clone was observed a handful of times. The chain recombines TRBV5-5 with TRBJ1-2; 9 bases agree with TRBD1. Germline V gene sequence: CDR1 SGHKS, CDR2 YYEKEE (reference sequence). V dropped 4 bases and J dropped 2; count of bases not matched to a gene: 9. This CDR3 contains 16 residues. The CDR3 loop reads CASSLGDRVVNYGYTF. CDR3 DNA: TGTGCCAGCAGCCTCGGGGACAGGGTTGTCAACTATGGCTACACCTTC.

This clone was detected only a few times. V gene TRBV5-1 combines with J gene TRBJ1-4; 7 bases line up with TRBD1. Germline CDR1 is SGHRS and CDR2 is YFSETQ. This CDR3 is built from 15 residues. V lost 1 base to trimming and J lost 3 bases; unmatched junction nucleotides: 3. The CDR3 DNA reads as TGCGCCAGCAGCTTGAGAGGACAGGCTAATGAAAAACTGTTTTTT. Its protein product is CASSLRGQANEKLFF.

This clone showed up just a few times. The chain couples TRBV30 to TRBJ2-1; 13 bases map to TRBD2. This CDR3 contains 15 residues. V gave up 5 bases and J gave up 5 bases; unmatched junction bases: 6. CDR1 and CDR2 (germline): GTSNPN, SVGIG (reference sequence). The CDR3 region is CAWDGGTSGNNEQFF. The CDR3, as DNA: TGTGCCTGGGACGGTGGGACTAGCGGGAACAATGAGCAGTTCTTC.

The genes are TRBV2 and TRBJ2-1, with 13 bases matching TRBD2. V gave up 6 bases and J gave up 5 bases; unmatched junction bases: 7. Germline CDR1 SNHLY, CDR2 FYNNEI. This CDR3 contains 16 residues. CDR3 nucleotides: TGTGCCAGCAGGCGACTAGCGGGGGGTAAGAACAATGAGCAGTTCTTC. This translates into CASRRLAGGKNNEQFF.

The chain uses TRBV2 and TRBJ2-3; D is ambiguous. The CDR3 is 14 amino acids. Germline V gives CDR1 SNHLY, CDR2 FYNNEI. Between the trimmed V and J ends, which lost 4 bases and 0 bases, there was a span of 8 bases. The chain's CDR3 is CASSGPSSTDTQYF. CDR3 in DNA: TGTGCCAGCAGTGGGCCCTCTAGCACAGATACGCAGTATTTT.